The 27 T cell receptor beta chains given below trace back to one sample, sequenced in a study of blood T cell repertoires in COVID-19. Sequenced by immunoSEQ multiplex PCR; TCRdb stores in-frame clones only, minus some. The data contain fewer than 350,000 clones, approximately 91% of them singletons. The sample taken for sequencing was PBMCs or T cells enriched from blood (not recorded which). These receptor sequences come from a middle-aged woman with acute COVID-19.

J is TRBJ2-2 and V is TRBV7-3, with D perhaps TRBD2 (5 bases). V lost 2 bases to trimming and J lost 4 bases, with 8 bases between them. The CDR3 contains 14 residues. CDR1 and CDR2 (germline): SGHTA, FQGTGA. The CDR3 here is CASSLAGLTGELFF. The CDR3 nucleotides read TGTGCCAGCAGCTTAGCGGGCCTCACCGGGGAGCTGTTTTTT. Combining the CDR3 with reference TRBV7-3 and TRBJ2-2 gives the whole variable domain GAGVSQTPSNKVTEKGKYVELRCDPISGHTALYWYRQSLGQGPEFLIYFQGTGAADDSGLPNDRFFAVRPEGSVSTLKIQRTERGDSAVYLCASSLAGLTGELFFGEGSRLTVL.

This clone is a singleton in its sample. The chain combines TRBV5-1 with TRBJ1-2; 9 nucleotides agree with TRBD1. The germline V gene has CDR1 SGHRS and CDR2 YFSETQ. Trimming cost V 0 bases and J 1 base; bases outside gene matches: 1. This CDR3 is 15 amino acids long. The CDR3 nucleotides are TGCGCCAGCAGCTTGGAGGGACAGGGTAACTATGGCTACACCTTC. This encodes CASSLEGQGNYGYTF.

The DNA for the CDR3 is TGTGCCAGCAGTGAGGACAGGGACCTAGGTTACGAGCAGTACTTC. As protein: CASSEDRDLGYEQYF. The J gene is TRBJ2-7, the V gene TRBV27; 8 positions match TRBD1. This CDR3 comprises 15 residues. Trimming cost V 5 bases and J 4 bases; bases outside gene matches: 10. Germline CDR1 and CDR2: MNHEY and SMNVEV (reference sequence).

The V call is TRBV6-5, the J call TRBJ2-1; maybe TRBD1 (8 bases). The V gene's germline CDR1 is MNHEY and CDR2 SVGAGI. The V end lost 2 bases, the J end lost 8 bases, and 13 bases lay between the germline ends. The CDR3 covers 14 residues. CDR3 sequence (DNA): TGTGCCAGCAGTTACGACAGGGGAGGGCATGAGCAGTTCTTC. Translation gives CASSYDRGGHEQFF.

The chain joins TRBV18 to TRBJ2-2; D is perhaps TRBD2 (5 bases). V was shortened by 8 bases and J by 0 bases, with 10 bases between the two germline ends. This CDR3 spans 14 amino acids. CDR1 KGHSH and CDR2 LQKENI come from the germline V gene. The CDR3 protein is CASTQLANTGELFF. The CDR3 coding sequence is TGTGCCAGCACTCAACTAGCGAACACCGGGGAGCTGTTTTTT.

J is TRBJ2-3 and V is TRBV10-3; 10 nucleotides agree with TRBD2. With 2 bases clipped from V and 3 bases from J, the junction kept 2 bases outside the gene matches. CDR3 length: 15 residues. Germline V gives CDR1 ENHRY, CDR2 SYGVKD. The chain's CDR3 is CAISEETSGTDTQYF. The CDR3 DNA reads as TGTGCCATCAGTGAGGAGACTAGCGGGACAGATACGCAGTATTTT.

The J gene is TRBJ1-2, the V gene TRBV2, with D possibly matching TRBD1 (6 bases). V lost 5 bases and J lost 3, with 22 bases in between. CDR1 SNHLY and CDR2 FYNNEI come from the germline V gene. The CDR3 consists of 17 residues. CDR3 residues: CASSYSFVGRGDYGYTF. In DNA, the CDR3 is TGTGCCAGCAGTTATTCTTTTGTCGGCAGGGGTGACTATGGCTACACCTTC.

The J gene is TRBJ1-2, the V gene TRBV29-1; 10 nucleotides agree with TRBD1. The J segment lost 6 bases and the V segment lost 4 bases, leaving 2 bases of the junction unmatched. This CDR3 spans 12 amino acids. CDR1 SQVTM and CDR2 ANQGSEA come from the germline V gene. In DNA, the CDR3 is TGCAGCGTTGGACAGGGGGCGGATGGCTACACCTTC. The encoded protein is CSVGQGADGYTF.

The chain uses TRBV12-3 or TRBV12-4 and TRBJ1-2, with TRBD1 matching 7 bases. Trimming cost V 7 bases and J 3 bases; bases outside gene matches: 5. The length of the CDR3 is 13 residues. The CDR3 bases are TGTGCCAGCACCTTGAGGGGGCACTATGGCTACACCTTC. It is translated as CASTLRGHYGYTF.

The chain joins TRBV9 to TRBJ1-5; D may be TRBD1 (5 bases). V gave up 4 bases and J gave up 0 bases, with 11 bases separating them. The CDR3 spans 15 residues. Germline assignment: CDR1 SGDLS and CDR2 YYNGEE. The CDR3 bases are TGTGCCAGCAGCACACGAGACAGTAGCAATCAGCCCCAGCATTTT. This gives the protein CASSTRDSSNQPQHF.

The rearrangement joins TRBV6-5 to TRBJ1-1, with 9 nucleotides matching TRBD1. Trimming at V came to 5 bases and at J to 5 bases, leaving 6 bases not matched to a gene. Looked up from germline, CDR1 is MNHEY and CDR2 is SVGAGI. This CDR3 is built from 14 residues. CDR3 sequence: CASSLDRGGTEAFF. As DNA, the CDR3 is TGTGCCAGCAGTCTGGACAGGGGAGGAACTGAAGCTTTCTTT.

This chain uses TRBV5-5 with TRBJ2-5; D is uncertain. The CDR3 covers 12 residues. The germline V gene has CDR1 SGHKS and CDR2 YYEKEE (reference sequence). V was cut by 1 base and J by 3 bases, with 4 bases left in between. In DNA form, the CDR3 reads TGTGCCAGCAGCTTGACAGAAGAGACCCAGTACTTC. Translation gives CASSLTEETQYF.

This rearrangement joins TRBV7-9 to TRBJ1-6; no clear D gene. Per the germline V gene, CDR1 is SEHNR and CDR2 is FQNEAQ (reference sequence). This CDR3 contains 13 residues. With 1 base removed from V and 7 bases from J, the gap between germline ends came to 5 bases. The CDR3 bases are TGTGCCAGCAGCTTAGGAGGGAATTCACCCCTCCACTTT. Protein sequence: CASSLGGNSPLHF. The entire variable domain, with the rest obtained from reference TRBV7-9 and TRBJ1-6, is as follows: DTGVSQNPRHKITKRGQNVTFRCDPISEHNRLYWYRQTLGQGPEFLTYFQNEAQLEKSRLLSDRFSAERPKGSFSTLEIQRTEQGDSAMYLCASSLGGNSPLHFGNGTRLTVT.

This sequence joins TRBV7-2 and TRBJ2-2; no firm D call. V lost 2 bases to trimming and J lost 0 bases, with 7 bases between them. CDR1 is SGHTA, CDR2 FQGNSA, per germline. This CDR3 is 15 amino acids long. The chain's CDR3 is CASSLWQTNTGELFF. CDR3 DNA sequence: TGTGCCAGCAGCTTATGGCAGACGAACACCGGGGAGCTGTTTTTT.

In DNA form, the CDR3 reads TGCGCCAGCAGCCCGGACAGATACGAGCAGTACTTC. Protein product: CASSPDRYEQYF. J is TRBJ2-7 and V is TRBV5-1; tentatively, D is TRBD1 (6 bases). Germline V lookup: CDR1 SGHRS, CDR2 YFSETQ. CDR3 size: 12 residues. V was clipped by 4 bases and J by 4 bases, with 9 bases between them.

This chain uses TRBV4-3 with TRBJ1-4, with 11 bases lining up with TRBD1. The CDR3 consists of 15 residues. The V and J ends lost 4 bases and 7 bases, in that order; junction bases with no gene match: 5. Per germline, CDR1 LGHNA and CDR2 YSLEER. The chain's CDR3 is CASSRAGTGGEKLFF. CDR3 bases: TGCGCCAGCAGCCGTGCAGGGACAGGGGGTGAAAAACTGTTTTTT.

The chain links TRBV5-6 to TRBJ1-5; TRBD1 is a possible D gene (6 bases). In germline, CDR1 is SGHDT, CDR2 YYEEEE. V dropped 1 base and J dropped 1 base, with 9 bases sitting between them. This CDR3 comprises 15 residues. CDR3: CASSLRGASNQPQHF. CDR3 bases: TGTGCCAGCAGCTTGCGGGGGGCGAGCAATCAGCCCCAGCATTTT. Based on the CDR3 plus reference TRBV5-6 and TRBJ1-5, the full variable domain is DAGVTQSPTHLIKTRGQQVTLRCSPKSGHDTVSWYQQALGQGPQFIFQYYEEEERQRGNFPDRFSGHQFPNYSSELNVNALLLGDSALYLCASSLRGASNQPQHFGDGTRLSIL.

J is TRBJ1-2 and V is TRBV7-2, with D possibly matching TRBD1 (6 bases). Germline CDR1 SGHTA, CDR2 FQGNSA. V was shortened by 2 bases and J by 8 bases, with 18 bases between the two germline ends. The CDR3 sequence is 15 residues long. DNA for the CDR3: TGTGCCAGCAGCTTATTTCCGCCCTCGGGGGGCGGCTACACCTTC. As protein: CASSLFPPSGGGYTF. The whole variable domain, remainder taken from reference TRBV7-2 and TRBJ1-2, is GAGVSQSPSNKVTEKGKDVELRCDPISGHTALYWYRQSLGQGLEFLIYFQGNSAPDKSGLPSDRFSAERTGGSVSTLTIQRTQQEDSAVYLCASSLFPPSGGGYTFGSGTRLTVV.

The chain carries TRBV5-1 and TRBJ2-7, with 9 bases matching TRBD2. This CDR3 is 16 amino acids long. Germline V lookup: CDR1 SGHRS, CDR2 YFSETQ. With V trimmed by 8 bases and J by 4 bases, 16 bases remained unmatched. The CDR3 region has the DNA TGCGCCAGTACGGTAGCGGGAGAGGGCCTACCGTACGAGCAGTACTTC. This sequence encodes CASTVAGEGLPYEQYF.

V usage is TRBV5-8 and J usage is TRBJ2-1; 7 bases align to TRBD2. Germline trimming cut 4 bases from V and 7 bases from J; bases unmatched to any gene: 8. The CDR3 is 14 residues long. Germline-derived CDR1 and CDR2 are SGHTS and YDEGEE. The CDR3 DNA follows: TGTGCCAGCAGCCAAGGACTAGTCAGGAATGAGCAGTTCTTC. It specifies CASSQGLVRNEQFF. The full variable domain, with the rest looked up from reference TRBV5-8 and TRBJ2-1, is EAGVTQSPTHLIKTRGQQATLRCSPISGHTSVYWYQQALGLGLQFLLWYDEGEERNRGNFPPRFSGRQFPNYSSELNVNALELEDSALYLCASSQGLVRNEQFFGPGTRLTVL.

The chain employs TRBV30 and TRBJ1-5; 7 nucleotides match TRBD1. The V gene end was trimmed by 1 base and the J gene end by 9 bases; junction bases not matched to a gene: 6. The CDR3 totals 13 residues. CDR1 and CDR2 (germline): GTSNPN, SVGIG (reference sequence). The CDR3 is CAWSDRGSTPQHF. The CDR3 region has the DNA TGTGCCTGGAGTGACAGGGGTTCTACGCCCCAGCATTTT.

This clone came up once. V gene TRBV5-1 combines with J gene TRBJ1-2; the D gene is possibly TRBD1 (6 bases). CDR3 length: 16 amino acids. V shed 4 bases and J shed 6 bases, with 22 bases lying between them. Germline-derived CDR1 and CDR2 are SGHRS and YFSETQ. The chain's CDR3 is CASSPGGGALMHGYTF. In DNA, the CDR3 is TGCGCCAGCAGCCCTGGCGGGGGGGCGCTTATGCATGGCTACACCTTC.

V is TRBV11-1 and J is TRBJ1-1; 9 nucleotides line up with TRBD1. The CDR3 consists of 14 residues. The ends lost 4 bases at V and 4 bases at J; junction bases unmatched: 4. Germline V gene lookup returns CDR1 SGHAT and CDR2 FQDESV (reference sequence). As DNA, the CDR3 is TGTGCCAGCAGCTCCCGGACAGGGGCCACTGAAGCTTTCTTT. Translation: CASSSRTGATEAFF.

The CDR3 DNA reads TGTGCCAGCAGGCCCCGAGACAGGCTCTCCTACGAGCAGTACTTC. Translating gives CASRPRDRLSYEQYF. The J gene is TRBJ2-7, the V gene TRBV27, with a possible D match to TRBD1 (6 bases). Germline V gene lookup returns CDR1 MNHEY and CDR2 SMNVEV (reference sequence). V lost 6 bases to trimming and J lost 0 bases, with 15 bases between them. The CDR3 totals 15 residues.

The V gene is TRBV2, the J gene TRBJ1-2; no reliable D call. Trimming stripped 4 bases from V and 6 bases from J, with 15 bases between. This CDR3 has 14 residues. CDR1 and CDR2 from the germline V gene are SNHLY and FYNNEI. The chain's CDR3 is CASSVQITKNGYTF. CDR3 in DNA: TGTGCCAGCAGTGTGCAGATAACGAAGAATGGCTACACCTTC.

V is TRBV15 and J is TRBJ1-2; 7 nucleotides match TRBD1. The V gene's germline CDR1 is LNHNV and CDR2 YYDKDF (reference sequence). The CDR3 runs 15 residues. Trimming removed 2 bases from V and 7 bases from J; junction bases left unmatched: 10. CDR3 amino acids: CATSRLIPGQIGYTF. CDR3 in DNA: TGTGCCACCAGCAGACTCATACCGGGACAGATTGGCTACACCTTC.

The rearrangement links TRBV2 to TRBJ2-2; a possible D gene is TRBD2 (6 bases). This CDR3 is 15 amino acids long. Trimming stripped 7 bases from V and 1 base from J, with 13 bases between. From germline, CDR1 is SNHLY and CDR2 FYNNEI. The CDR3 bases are TGTGCCAGCACCCGACTAGGGAAGAACACCGGGGAGCTGTTTTTT. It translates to CASTRLGKNTGELFF. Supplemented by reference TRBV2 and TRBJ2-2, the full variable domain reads EPEVTQTPSHQVTQMGQEVILRCVPISNHLYFYWYRQILGQKVEFLVSFYNNEISEKSEIFDDQFSVERPDGSNFTLKIRSTKLEDSAMYFCASTRLGKNTGELFFGEGSRLTVL.